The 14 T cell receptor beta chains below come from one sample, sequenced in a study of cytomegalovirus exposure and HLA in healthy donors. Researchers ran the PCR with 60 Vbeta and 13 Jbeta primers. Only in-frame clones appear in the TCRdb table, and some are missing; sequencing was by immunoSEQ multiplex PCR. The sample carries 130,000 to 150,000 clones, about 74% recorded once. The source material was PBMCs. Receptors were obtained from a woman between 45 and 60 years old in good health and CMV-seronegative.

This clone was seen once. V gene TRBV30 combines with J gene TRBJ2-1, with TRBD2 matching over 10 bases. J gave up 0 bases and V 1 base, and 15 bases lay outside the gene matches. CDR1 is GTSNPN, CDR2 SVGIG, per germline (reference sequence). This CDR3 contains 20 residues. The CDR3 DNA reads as TGTGCCTGGAGTGGCCTGGTTTGGGCTAGCGGGGGCCTCTCCTACAATGAGCAGTTCTTC. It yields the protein CAWSGLVWASGGLSYNEQFF.

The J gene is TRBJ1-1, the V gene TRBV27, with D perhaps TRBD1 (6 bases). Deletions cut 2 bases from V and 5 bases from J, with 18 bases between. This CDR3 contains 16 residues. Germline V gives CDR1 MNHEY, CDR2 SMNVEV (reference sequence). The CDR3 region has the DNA TGTGCCAGCAGTTTAGGGGGGGGGCGAGGAAGGACTGAAGCTTTCTTT. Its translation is CASSLGGGRGRTEAFF.

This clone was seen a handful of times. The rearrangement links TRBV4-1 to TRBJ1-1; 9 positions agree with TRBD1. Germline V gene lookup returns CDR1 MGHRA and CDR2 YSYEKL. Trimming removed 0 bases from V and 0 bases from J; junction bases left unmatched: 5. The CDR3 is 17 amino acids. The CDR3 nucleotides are TGCGCCAGCAGCCAAGATAGACAGGGGGGTCTGAACACTGAAGCTTTCTTT. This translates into CASSQDRQGGLNTEAFF.

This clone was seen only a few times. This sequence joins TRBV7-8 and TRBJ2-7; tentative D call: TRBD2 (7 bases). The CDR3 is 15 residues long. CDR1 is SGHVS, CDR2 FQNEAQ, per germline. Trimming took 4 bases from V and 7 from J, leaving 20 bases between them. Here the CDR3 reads CASSSTLGGAGEQYF. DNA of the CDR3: TGTGCCAGCAGCTCCACCCTTGGGGGGGCGGGGGAGCAGTACTTC.

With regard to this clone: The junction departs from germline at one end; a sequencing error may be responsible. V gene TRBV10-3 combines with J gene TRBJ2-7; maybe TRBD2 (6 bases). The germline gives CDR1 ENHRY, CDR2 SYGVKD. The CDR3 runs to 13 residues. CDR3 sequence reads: CAISESREDTASF. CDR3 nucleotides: TGTGCCATCAGTGAGTCGAGGGAGGACACAGCTTCCTTC.

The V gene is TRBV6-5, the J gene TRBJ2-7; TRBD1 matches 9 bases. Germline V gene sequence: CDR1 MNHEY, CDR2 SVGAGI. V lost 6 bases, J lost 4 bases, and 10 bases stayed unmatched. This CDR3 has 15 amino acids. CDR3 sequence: CASRRSRDREYEQYF. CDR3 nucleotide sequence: TGTGCCAGCAGACGATCCCGGGACAGGGAATACGAGCAGTACTTC.

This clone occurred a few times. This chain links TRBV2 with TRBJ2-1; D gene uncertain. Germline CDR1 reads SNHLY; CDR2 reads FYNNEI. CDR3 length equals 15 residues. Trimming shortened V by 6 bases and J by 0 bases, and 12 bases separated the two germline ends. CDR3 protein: CASSPTENSYNEQFF. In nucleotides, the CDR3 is TGTGCCAGCAGCCCTACAGAGAACTCCTACAATGAGCAGTTCTTC.

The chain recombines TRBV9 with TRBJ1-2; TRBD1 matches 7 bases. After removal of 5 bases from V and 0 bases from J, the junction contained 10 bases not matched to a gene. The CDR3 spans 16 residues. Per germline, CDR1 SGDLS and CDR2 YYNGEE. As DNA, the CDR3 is TGTGCCAGCAGTTTTTCCCCTACAGGGGCTAACTATGGCTACACCTTC. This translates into CASSFSPTGANYGYTF.

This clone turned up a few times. CDR3 in amino acids: CASTRGGGAHEQFF. The CDR3 nucleotides are TGTGCCAGCACTCGTGGCGGGGGGGCCCATGAGCAGTTCTTC. The genes are TRBV7-9 and TRBJ2-1; 9 bases map to TRBD2. The CDR3 spans 14 residues. The germline gives CDR1 SEHNR, CDR2 FQNEAQ (reference sequence). Losses at the gene ends were 7 bases for V and 8 bases for J; bases not matched to a gene: 9.

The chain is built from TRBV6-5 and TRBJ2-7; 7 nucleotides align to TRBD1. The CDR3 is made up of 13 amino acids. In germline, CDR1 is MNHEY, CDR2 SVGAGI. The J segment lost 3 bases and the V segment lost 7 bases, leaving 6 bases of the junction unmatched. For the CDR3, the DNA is TGTGCCAGCAAGACTTCAGGGGGCTACGAGCAGTACTTC. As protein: CASKTSGGYEQYF.

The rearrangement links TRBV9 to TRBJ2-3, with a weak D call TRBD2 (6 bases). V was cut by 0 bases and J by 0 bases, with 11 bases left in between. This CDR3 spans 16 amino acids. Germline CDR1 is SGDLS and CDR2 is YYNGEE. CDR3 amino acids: CASSVAAGLSTDTQYF. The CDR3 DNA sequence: TGTGCCAGCAGCGTAGCTGCGGGACTCAGCACAGATACGCAGTATTTT.

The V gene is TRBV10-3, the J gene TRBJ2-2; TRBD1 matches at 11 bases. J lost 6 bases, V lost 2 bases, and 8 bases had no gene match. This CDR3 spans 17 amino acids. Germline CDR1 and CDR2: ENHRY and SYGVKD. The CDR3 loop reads CAISEGQGANMAGELFF. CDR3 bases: TGTGCCATCAGTGAGGGACAGGGGGCAAATATGGCCGGGGAGCTGTTTTTT.

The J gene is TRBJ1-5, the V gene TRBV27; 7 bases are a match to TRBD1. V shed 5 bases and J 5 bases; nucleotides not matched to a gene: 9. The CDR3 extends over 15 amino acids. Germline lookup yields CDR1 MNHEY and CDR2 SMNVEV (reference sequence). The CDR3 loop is CASSPGTDRDQPQHF. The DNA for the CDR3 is TGTGCCAGCAGTCCGGGGACAGATAGGGATCAGCCCCAGCATTTT.

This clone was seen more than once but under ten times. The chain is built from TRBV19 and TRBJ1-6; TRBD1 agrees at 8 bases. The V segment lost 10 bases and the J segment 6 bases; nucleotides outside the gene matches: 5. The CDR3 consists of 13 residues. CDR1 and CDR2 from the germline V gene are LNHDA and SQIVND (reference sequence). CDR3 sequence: CAISDRGNSPLHF. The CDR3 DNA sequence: TGTGCCATTTCAGACAGGGGTAATTCACCCCTCCACTTT.